This record looks at one TCR beta chain sequence and its context. The data were produced by immunoSEQ multiplex PCR, yet TCRdb's version contains in-frame clones alone and is incomplete. The sample has a few hundred thousand clones, around 83% seen once. The CDR3 sequence is 17 residues long. Unmatched junction bases numbered 12, after V lost 0 bases and J lost 9 bases. Germline V gene lookup returns CDR1 LGHNA and CDR2 YSLEER. This specimen comes from a study of blood T cell repertoires in COVID-19. This TCR came from a woman aged 50 to 60 who had recovered from COVID-19. This rearrangement joins TRBV4-3 to TRBJ2-1; 9 bases map to TRBD2. The sequencing input was PBMCs or T cells enriched from blood (not recorded which). The CDR3: CASSQDTGFSGSGEQFF. Here the CDR3 DNA reads TGCGCCAGCAGCCAAGATACCGGCTTTAGCGGGAGCGGTGAGCAGTTCTTC.